The 13 T cell receptor beta chains below all came from one sample that was sequenced in a study of CD8 T cells in Susac syndrome. RNA, at about 0.45 to 1 ug, was reverse transcribed with random hexamers. TCRdb re-called the immunoSEQ multiplex PCR reads through MiXCR, storing one row per CDR3 protein. The table shows about 120,000 distinct CDR3 sequences, with roughly 91% occurring only once. The specimen sequenced was CD4+ T cells from PBMCs. The receptor source for this set is a human donor in good health.

The rearrangement joins TRBV3-1 to TRBJ2-5; the D gene is possibly TRBD1 (6 bases). Germline CDR1 LGHDT, CDR2 YNNKEL (reference sequence). The CDR3 has 17 residues. The V end was cut by 1 base, the J end by 2 bases, with 17 bases between. CDR3 sequence (DNA): TGTGCCAGCAGCCAAGTTTTGCTGGACAGCGGACAAGAGACCCAGTACTTC. Translation gives CASSQVLLDSGQETQYF.

J is TRBJ2-2 and V is TRBV4-2; D is unclear. The V end was cut by 0 bases, the J end by 3 bases, with 5 bases between. The CDR3 covers 14 residues. Germline V gene sequence: CDR1 LGHNA, CDR2 YNFKEQ. The CDR3 DNA is TGTGCCAGCAGCCAAGACAGTGACACCGGGGAGCTGTTTTTT. It yields the protein CASSQDSDTGELFF.

The V and J genes are TRBV10-3 and TRBJ1-5, with 7 bases identical to TRBD1. V shed 6 bases, J shed 4 bases, and the junction held 6 bases outside the gene matches. There are 14 residues in the CDR3. Looked up from germline, CDR1 is ENHRY and CDR2 is SYGVKD. The CDR3 DNA is TGTGCCATCAGCCTCGGACAGGATAATCAGCCCCAGCATTTT. This encodes CAISLGQDNQPQHF.

The rearrangement uses TRBV20-1 and TRBJ2-7; D is undetermined. CDR3 length: 14 residues. V lost 0 bases and J 2 bases, leaving 11 bases between the germline ends. Germline V gene sequence: CDR1 DFQATT, CDR2 SNEGSKA (reference sequence). The CDR3: CSARDQQRTYEQYF. CDR3 DNA sequence: TGCAGTGCTAGAGATCAGCAGAGAACCTACGAGCAGTACTTC.

The CDR3 DNA sequence: TGTGCCAGCAGTTTGAAGGGAGCGAGAAGCCAAGAGACCCAGTACTTC. Amino acid sequence: CASSLKGARSQETQYF. The chain employs TRBV27 and TRBJ2-5; possible D gene TRBD2, 5 bases. The CDR3 is 16 amino acids. The V and J ends lost 3 bases and 1 base respectively, with 15 bases between them. Germline V CDR1 and CDR2: MNHEY, SMNVEV (reference sequence).

The chain has TRBV27 and TRBJ2-7, with 7 bases aligning to TRBD1. The V segment lost 6 bases and the J segment 5 bases; nucleotides outside the gene matches: 10. The CDR3 is 14 residues long. Germline loops: CDR1 MNHEY, CDR2 SMNVEV (reference sequence). The DNA of the CDR3 is TGTGCCAGCAGCCGTACAGGGGCGACCAACGAGCAGTACTTC. This translates into CASSRTGATNEQYF.

The chain employs TRBV7-2 and TRBJ1-2, with a tentative D call TRBD1 (6 bases). CDR1 and CDR2 from the germline V gene are SGHTA and FQGNSA. The germline V and J ends were trimmed by 5 bases and 4 bases, with 8 bases remaining between them. The CDR3 extends over 12 amino acids. The CDR3 DNA sequence: TGTGCCAGCAGCAAACAGGGCTATGGCTACACCTTC. This encodes CASSKQGYGYTF.

V usage is TRBV14 and J usage is TRBJ2-1; 11 bases line up with TRBD2. V was pared by 1 base and J by 6 bases, with 5 bases of the junction left unmatched. Germline CDR1 is SGHDN and CDR2 is FVKESK. The CDR3 loop spans 16 amino acids. CDR3 sequence: CASSQVPGLAANEQFF. As DNA, the CDR3 is TGTGCCAGCAGCCAAGTCCCGGGACTAGCGGCCAATGAGCAGTTCTTC.

This chain joins TRBV7-2 and TRBJ1-1; 8 bases agree with TRBD1. Per germline, CDR1 SGHTA and CDR2 FQGNSA. The CDR3 extends over 18 amino acids. V gave up 5 bases and J gave up 1 base; unmatched junction bases: 15. As DNA, the CDR3 is TGTGCCAGCAGCCCGAGAGGGTTCGGACAGGGCGGGAACACTGAAGCTTTCTTT. Translated, it gives CASSPRGFGQGGNTEAFF.

The chain couples TRBV4-3 to TRBJ2-2; D might be TRBD2 (6 bases). CDR1 LGHNA and CDR2 YSLEER come from the germline V gene. Trimming cost V 2 bases and J 6 bases, with 10 bases left between them. The CDR3 loop spans 14 amino acids. The CDR3 DNA is TGCGCCAGCAGCCAAAGGCGGGGAGCCGGGGAGCTGTTTTTT. This sequence encodes CASSQRRGAGELFF.

The V call is TRBV19, the J call TRBJ1-2, with a tentative D call TRBD1 (6 bases). The CDR3 runs 12 residues. From germline, CDR1 is LNHDA and CDR2 SQIVND (reference sequence). V gave up 9 bases and J gave up 3 bases, with 11 bases separating them. The DNA for the CDR3 is TGTGCCAGCAGGGGAGCTTACTATGGCTACACCTTC. Translated, it gives CASRGAYYGYTF.

The CDR3: CASSQVLGVREQYF. As DNA, the CDR3 is TGCGCCAGCAGCCAAGTCCTGGGGGTGCGGGAGCAGTACTTC. The chain is built from TRBV4-1 and TRBJ2-7; perhaps D is TRBD1 or TRBD2 (5 bases each). Trimming removed 1 base from V and 7 bases from J, with 14 bases in between. This CDR3 spans 14 amino acids. Germline lookup yields CDR1 MGHRA and CDR2 YSYEKL.

The chain links TRBV19 to TRBJ2-5, with TRBD2 matching over 7 bases. After removal of 6 bases from V and 2 bases from J, the junction contained 6 bases not matched to a gene. The CDR3 totals 14 residues. Germline CDR1 is LNHDA and CDR2 is SQIVND (reference sequence). CDR3 DNA: TGTGCCAGTAGCGGGCTAGCGGTGCAAGAGACCCAGTACTTC. Protein product: CASSGLAVQETQYF.